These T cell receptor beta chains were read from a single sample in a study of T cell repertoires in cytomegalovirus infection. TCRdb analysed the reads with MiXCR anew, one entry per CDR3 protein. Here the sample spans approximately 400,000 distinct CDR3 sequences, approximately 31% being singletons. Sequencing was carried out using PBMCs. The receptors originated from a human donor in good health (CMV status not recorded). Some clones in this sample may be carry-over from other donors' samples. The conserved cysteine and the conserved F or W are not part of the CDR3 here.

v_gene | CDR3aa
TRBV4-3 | ASSSSGGAQGDTQY
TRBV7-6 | ASSIVSGQSYEQY
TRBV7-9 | ASGPSGGQSTDTQY
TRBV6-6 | ASSETLSRGGGSFYEQY
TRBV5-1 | ASSLRLRETQY
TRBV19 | ASSPIGTEAF
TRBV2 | ASSVGQGPTNEKLF
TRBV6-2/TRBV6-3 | ASLAENTEAF
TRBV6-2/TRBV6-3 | ASSLRGWASPQTNYGYT
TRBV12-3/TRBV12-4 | ASSLGRTGGIISTTNYGYT
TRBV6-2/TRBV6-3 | ASSYSPGKSYEQY
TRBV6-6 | ARSKIAPSYSNQPQH
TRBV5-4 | ASSLGKDTPNRNTEAF
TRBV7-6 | ASSQLAASTDTQY
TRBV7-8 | ASSHGLQTGGNEQF
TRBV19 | ASSRTEGSYGYT
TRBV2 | ASRRGTGGYGYT
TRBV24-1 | ATSDSRGRDYGYT
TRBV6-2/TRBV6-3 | ASSRPRGTGIEKLF
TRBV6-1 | ATRDLQGTQGVNQPQH
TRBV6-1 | ASREPGQGFGYT
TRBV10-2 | ASTRDGNTEAF
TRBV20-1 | SAVRAHGYGYT
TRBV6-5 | ASSYYRQAENSPLH
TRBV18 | ASSPFARTDTQY
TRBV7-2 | ASSLGQVNEKLF
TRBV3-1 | ASSQTRASGALSYEQY
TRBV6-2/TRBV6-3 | ASSYKGGGSNQPQH
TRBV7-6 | ASSLGTFYGYT
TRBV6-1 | ASTGDYGYT
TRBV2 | ASTASSRTNEQF
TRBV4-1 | ASTLTGSTDGDTQY
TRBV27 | ASTYRAGRGSSPLH
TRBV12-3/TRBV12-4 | ASSFTKNSPLH
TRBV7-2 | ASSLVARVSTEAF
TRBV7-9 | ASSLDRGRGDSPLH
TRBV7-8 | ASSLRWGRASGNTIY
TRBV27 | ASSSNLMRNTEAF
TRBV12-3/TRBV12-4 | ASSKTGVNTEAF
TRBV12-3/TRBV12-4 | ASSPRRGLKYGYT
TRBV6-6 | ASSYRGGAVDTQY
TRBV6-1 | ASSESQGFNEKLF
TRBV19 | ASSPGPTALYGYT
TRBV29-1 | SVGLASFTDTQY
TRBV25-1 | ASSRGLAGINEQF
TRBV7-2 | ASSLMRGRLH
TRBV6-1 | ASSSGTSDTGELF
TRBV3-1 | ASSQRSQATVLT
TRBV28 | ASSFGSFYGYT
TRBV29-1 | RVGSSYGYT
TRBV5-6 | ASSFLGAGRSEQF
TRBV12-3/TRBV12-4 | ASRPTGVAKNIQY
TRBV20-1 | SATGIYEQY